Listed below are T cell receptor beta chains from one sample, sequenced in a study of shared clonotypes between healthy human individuals. Produced via immunoSEQ multiplex PCR; TCRdb's table is partial and in-frame only. The sample shows around 620,000 clones, 95% of them seen only once. Sequencing was done on a sample of naive CD8+ T cells sorted from blood. The source of these receptors is a woman in her 30s in good health. CDR3s include the opening cysteine and the closing phenylalanine or tryptophan. Fields, in order: V gene, J gene, clone size, D gene, CDR3 DNA, CDR3 protein. D genes are given only for firm matches. Some rows mark clone size as missing; the rest say once, few, many or name a class of expanded clone.

v_call: TRBV29-1
j_call: TRBJ2-7
clone_size: -
d_call: -
cdr3_nt: TGCAGCGTTGAAGGGGGCCGATTCACCGGCGAGCAGTACTTC
cdr3_aa: CSVEGGRFTGEQYF

v_call: TRBV7-6
j_call: TRBJ2-1
clone_size: -
d_call: -
cdr3_nt: TGTGCCAGCTCACAATACAGGGCCTCCTACAATGAGCAGTTCTTC
cdr3_aa: CASSQYRASYNEQFF

v_call: TRBV2
j_call: TRBJ2-1
clone_size: -
d_call: TRBD2
cdr3_nt: TGTGCCAGCAGTGAATGGCTAGCGGGAAGAAACAATGAGCAGTTCTTC
cdr3_aa: CASSEWLAGRNNEQFF

v_call: TRBV6-5
j_call: TRBJ1-1
clone_size: -
d_call: -
cdr3_nt: TGTGCCAGCAGTTACTCGTCAATGAACACTGAAGCTTTCTTT
cdr3_aa: CASSYSSMNTEAFF

v_call: TRBV19
j_call: TRBJ2-7
clone_size: once
d_call: -
cdr3_nt: TGTGCCTGCTCAGCGGTAGGATTCTACGAGCAGTACTTC
cdr3_aa: CACSAVGFYEQYF

v_call: TRBV7-9
j_call: TRBJ2-7
clone_size: -
d_call: -
cdr3_nt: TGTGCCAGCACCCAAGGGCACGAGCAGTACTTC
cdr3_aa: CASTQGHEQYF

v_call: TRBV28
j_call: TRBJ2-7
clone_size: -
d_call: TRBD2
cdr3_nt: TGTGCCAGCAATAAAGCGGGAGGGCCTGGGGAGCAGTACTTC
cdr3_aa: CASNKAGGPGEQYF

v_call: TRBV20-1
j_call: TRBJ1-2
clone_size: once
d_call: -
cdr3_nt: TGCAGTGCTAGAGCGAACAGCCGGTACACCTTC
cdr3_aa: CSARANSRYTF

v_call: TRBV6-6
j_call: TRBJ1-1
clone_size: -
d_call: -
cdr3_nt: TGTGCCAGCCTTCAGGAGGTTTACACTGAAGCTTTCTTT
cdr3_aa: CASLQEVYTEAFF

v_call: TRBV27
j_call: TRBJ1-1
clone_size: -
d_call: -
cdr3_nt: TGTGCCAGCTCAGACCGGGGAGTCACTGAAGCTTTCTTT
cdr3_aa: CASSDRGVTEAFF

v_call: TRBV7-9
j_call: TRBJ2-1
clone_size: -
d_call: TRBD1
cdr3_nt: TGTGCCAGCAGCTCCCGATCCATACAGGGGTACTACAATGAGCAGTTCTTC
cdr3_aa: CASSSRSIQGYYNEQFF